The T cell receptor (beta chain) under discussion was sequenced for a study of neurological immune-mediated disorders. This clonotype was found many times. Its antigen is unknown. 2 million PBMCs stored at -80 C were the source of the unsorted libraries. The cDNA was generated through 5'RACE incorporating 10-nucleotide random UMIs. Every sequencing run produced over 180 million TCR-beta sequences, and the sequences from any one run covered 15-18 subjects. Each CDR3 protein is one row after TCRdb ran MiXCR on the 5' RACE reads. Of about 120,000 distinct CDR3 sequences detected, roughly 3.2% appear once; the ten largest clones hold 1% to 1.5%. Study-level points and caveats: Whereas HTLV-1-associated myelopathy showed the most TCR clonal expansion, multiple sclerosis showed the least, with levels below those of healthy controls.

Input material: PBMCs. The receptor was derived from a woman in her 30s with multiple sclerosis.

CDR3 sequence: CASSLSRYTDTQYF. DNA of the CDR3: TGTGCCAGCAGCTTATCCAGATACACAGATACGCAGTATTTT. The V call is TRBV7-2, the J call TRBJ2-3; no firm D call. Germline-derived CDR1 and CDR2 are SGHTA and FQGNSA. This CDR3 region has 14 residues. V was trimmed by 2 bases and J by 2 bases, leaving 8 bases between them.